Below, 6 T cell receptor beta chains from the same sample are listed, as sequenced in a study of blood T cell repertoires in COVID-19. Produced via immunoSEQ multiplex PCR; TCRdb's table is partial and in-frame only. The top ten clones hold around 1.8% of a sample with hundreds of thousands of clones, about nine tenths of them seen once. Input material: PBMCs or T cells enriched from blood (not recorded which). These receptor sequences come from a man aged 40-50 years who had recovered from COVID-19.

The chain employs TRBV18 and TRBJ2-3, with TRBD2 matching 10 bases. Germline V gene sequence: CDR1 KGHSH, CDR2 LQKENI. J lost 5 bases, V lost 3 bases, and 17 bases had no gene match. The CDR3 covers 19 residues. The DNA for the CDR3 is TGTGCCAGCTCACCTCGGGCGACTAGCGGGTTAGAGGTTAAAGATACGCAGTATTTT. It encodes CASSPRATSGLEVKDTQYF.

This clone appeared a single time. The chain links TRBV9 to TRBJ1-6, with D perhaps TRBD1 (5 bases). The V end was cut by 5 bases, the J end by 7 bases, with 16 bases between. CDR3 length: 15 amino acids. CDR1 and CDR2 (germline): SGDLS, YYNGEE. Here the CDR3 reads CASSFGTRGNSPLHF. CDR3 sequence (DNA): TGTGCCAGCAGTTTCGGGACGCGGGGAAATTCACCCCTCCACTTT.

This clone came up a few times. The V and J genes are TRBV6-1 and TRBJ1-1; D is unresolved. Per germline, CDR1 MNHNS and CDR2 SASEGT. The CDR3 sequence is 14 residues long. The V end was cut by 1 base, the J end by 7 bases, with 13 bases between. CDR3 bases: TGTGCCAGCAGTGAAGTCGTGGGCTTCGGTGAAGCTTTCTTT. Residues: CASSEVVGFGEAFF.

This chain joins TRBV24-1 and TRBJ1-1; D is ambiguous. Trimming removed 7 bases at V and 8 bases at J, with 16 bases between. Germline values: CDR1 KGHDR, CDR2 SFDVKD. The CDR3 is 13 amino acids. The CDR3 DNA sequence: TGTGCCACCAGCGACCCTAGGACTGAAGAAGCTTTCTTT. It encodes CATSDPRTEEAFF.

The chain joins TRBV27 to TRBJ2-7; 11 positions match TRBD1. V lost 3 bases and J lost 5; bases outside the gene matches: 3. The CDR3 sequence is 14 residues long. Germline CDR1 and CDR2: MNHEY and SMNVEV (reference sequence). CDR3 sequence: CASSLGQGVDEQYF. CDR3 nucleotide sequence: TGTGCCAGCAGTTTGGGACAGGGGGTGGACGAGCAGTACTTC.

CDR3 DNA: TGTGCCAGCAGCTTAGATCGGGGACTAGCGGGACGTGAGACCCAGTACTTC. Translated: CASSLDRGLAGRETQYF. The V call is TRBV11-2, the J call TRBJ2-5, with 13 bases that match TRBD2. The V gene end was trimmed by 0 bases and the J gene end by 5 bases; junction bases not matched to a gene: 6. Germline loops: CDR1 SGHAT, CDR2 FQNNGV. The CDR3 totals 17 residues.